A selection of T cell receptor beta chains follows, all from one sample in a study of regulatory and conventional T cells in RAG deficiency. Sequencing was performed with immunoSEQ multiplex PCR; in TCRdb, only in-frame clones are kept and a portion is missing. The sample has 6,500 to 7,000 clones, roughly four fifths seen once. These data also formed part of another study, on regulatory T cells.

Sequences were obtained from CD8+ T cells sorted from blood. These receptors all stem from a human donor in good health. Each CDR3 is given with its conserved first and last residue. The order of the fields is V gene, J gene, clone size, D gene, CDR3 length, CDR3 protein, CDR3 DNA. A D gene is named only where the DNA matches it firmly. Clone size, where shown, is once, few, many, or a class for clones that have expanded.

>TRBV15|TRBJ1-2|-|-|15
CATSRDSAGLYGYTF
TGTGCCACCAGCAGAGATTCCGCAGGGCTTTATGGCTACACCTTC
>TRBV19|TRBJ2-3|-|-|13
CASTLSGPDTQYF
TGTGCCAGTACTCTGTCGGGGCCAGATACGCAGTATTTT
>TRBV19|TRBJ2-7|once|TRBD2|14
CASSTGLGRKEQYF
TGTGCCAGTAGTACGGGACTAGGGCGTAAGGAGCAGTACTTC
>TRBV6-4|TRBJ2-1|-|-|14
CASSDGQGGNEQFF
TGTGCCAGCAGTGATGGTCAGGGCGGCAATGAGCAGTTCTTC
>TRBV28|TRBJ1-1|-|-|14
CASSFAGGYTEAFF
TGTGCCAGCAGTTTCGCGGGGGGCTACACTGAAGCTTTCTTT
>TRBV4-1|TRBJ1-5|-|-|16
CASSQGELLSNQPQHF
TGCGCCAGCAGCCAGGGGGAGTTATTAAGCAATCAGCCCCAGCATTTT
>TRBV4-2|TRBJ2-7|-|-|14
CASSREGLAYEQYF
TGTGCCAGCAGCCGAGAGGGGTTGGCCTACGAGCAGTACTTC
>TRBV4-1|TRBJ2-7|-|TRBD2|17
CASSQDHGTSSSYEQYF
TGCGCCAGCAGCCAAGATCACGGGACTAGTAGCTCCTACGAGCAGTACTTC
>TRBV6-5|TRBJ1-2|-|TRBD1|15
CASSHGTGSDYGYTF
TGTGCCAGCAGCCACGGGACAGGGTCTGACTATGGCTACACCTTC
>TRBV27|TRBJ1-3|-|TRBD1|14
CASSTGVAGNTIYF
TGTGCCAGCAGTACAGGGGTCGCTGGAAACACCATATATTTT
>TRBV19|TRBJ2-7|-|TRBD1|14
CASSRTGATYEQYF
TGTGCCAGTAGTCGGACAGGGGCGACCTACGAGCAGTACTTC
>TRBV6-6|TRBJ1-6|-|-|12
CASEGYNSPLHF
TGTGCCAGCGAGGGCTATAATTCACCCCTCCACTTT
>TRBV6-6|TRBJ1-6|few|-|15
CASSIGGSYNSPLHF
TGTGCCAGCAGTATTGGGGGCTCATATAATTCACCCCTCCACTTT
>TRBV2|TRBJ2-7|few|-|13
CASRPTEAYEQYF
TGTGCCAGCAGGCCGACGGAGGCCTACGAGCAGTACTTC
>TRBV19|TRBJ2-7|-|-|13
CASSMRLAGEQYF
TGTGCCAGTAGTATGAGGCTGGCGGGCGAGCAGTACTTC
>TRBV9|TRBJ2-3|few|TRBD2|18
CASSVGPSGVSSTDTQYF
TGTGCCAGCAGCGTAGGTCCTAGCGGGGTTTCTAGCACAGATACGCAGTATTTT
>TRBV11-2|TRBJ2-7|-|TRBD1|16
CASSHPRQGSGSEQYF
TGTGCCAGCAGCCACCCTCGACAGGGCTCCGGGTCCGAGCAGTACTTC
>TRBV7-8|TRBJ2-3|-|TRBD1|15
CASSFFTGDTDTQYF
TGTGCCAGCAGCTTTTTCACAGGGGACACAGATACGCAGTATTTT
>TRBV7-2|TRBJ2-7|few|-|10
CASSPYEQYF
TGTGCCAGCAGCCCCTACGAGCAGTACTTC
>TRBV5-1|TRBJ1-1|-|-|15
CASSLVQGMNTEAFF
TGCGCCAGCAGCTTGGTACAGGGTATGAACACTGAAGCTTTCTTT
>TRBV7-9|TRBJ1-5|-|TRBD1|17
CASSLGPDQQGNQPQHF
TGTGCCAGCAGCTTAGGCCCCGATCAACAGGGGAATCAGCCCCAGCATTTT
>TRBV7-9|TRBJ2-6|-|TRBD1|15
CASSTGVPGANVLTF
TGTGCCAGCAGTACAGGGGTTCCTGGGGCCAACGTCCTGACTTTC
>TRBV6-5|TRBJ1-1|once|TRBD1|13
CASTPEGATEAFF
TGTGCCAGCACCCCGGAGGGGGCGACTGAAGCTTTCTTT
>TRBV5-1|TRBJ2-7|-|-|15
CASSLMRGEADEQYF
TGCGCCAGCAGCTTGATGAGGGGGGAAGCGGACGAGCAGTACTTC
>TRBV6-1|TRBJ2-3|-|-|15
CASSEDADASDTQYF
TGTGCCAGCAGTGAAGACGCAGACGCGTCAGATACGCAGTATTTT
>TRBV13|TRBJ1-6|-|-|16
CASTKGGSSYNSPLHF
TGTGCCAGCACCAAGGGCGGAAGCTCCTATAATTCACCCCTCCACTTT